These 32 T cell receptor beta chains were all obtained from the same sample, sequenced in a study of blood T cell repertoires in COVID-19. Assay used: immunoSEQ multiplex PCR; TCRdb lists only in-frame clones, some missing. The table has nearly 55,000 clones, over 70% seen once. The sequencing sample was made of peripheral blood. The receptors were gathered from a human donor with active or convalescent COVID-19. The donor label of this sample is uncertain.

The CDR3 sequence: CASSVEDLAETQYF. The CDR3 coding sequence is TGTGCCAGCAGCGTAGAGGACCTAGCGGAGACCCAGTACTTC. The chain joins TRBV9 to TRBJ2-5; possible D gene TRBD2, 6 bases. Trimming left V 0 bases short and J 5 bases short, with 11 bases between. The CDR3 spans 14 residues. Germline V gene lookup returns CDR1 SGDLS and CDR2 YYNGEE.

The V gene is TRBV18, the J gene TRBJ1-5, with D unclear. From germline, CDR1 is KGHSH and CDR2 LQKENI. V was pared by 2 bases and J by 2 bases, with 4 bases between. CDR3 length: 13 residues. DNA of the CDR3: TGTGCCAGCTCACCATCCGGCAATCAGCCCCAGCATTTT. This gives the protein CASSPSGNQPQHF. Variable domain in full (rest from reference TRBV18 and TRBJ1-5): NAGVMQNPRHLVRRRGQEARLRCSPMKGHSHVYWYRQLPEEGLKFMVYLQKENIIDESGMPKERFSAEFPKEGPSILRIQQVVRGDSAAYFCASSPSGNQPQHFGDGTRLSIL.

Comment on this clone: Other DNA sequences from this sample encode an identical CDR3 as well. The chain employs TRBV18 and TRBJ2-2; D perhaps matches TRBD1 (6 bases). V was pared by 3 bases and J by 7 bases, with 12 bases between. CDR3 size: 14 residues. Germline lookup yields CDR1 KGHSH and CDR2 LQKENI. Here the CDR3 reads CASSPRTEGGELFF. The CDR3 coding sequence is TGTGCCAGCTCACCTCGGACAGAAGGCGGGGAGCTGTTTTTT.

This clone appeared once. The gene calls are TRBV5-1 and TRBJ2-5, with 8 bases fitting TRBD2. The length of the CDR3 is 14 residues. V gave up 3 bases and J gave up 1 base; unmatched junction bases: 2. CDR1 SGHRS and CDR2 YFSETQ come from the germline V gene. The CDR3 loop reads CASSYGLAQETQYF. In DNA form, the CDR3 reads TGCGCCAGCAGCTACGGACTAGCCCAAGAGACCCAGTACTTC.

The gene calls are TRBV10-3 and TRBJ1-2, with 9 bases fitting TRBD1. CDR3 length: 14 residues. V was clipped by 6 bases and J by 7 bases; unmatched bases: 9. Germline V lookup: CDR1 ENHRY, CDR2 SYGVKD. CDR3 DNA sequence: TGTGCCATCAGCCAGGGACAGGGCCGGGGTGGCTACACCTTC. Its translation: CAISQGQGRGGYTF.

The chain joins TRBV7-9 to TRBJ2-1; TRBD2 aligns across 9 bases. With V trimmed by 2 bases and J by 4 bases, 3 bases remained unmatched. Germline V gives CDR1 SEHNR, CDR2 FQNEAQ (reference sequence). The CDR3 runs 15 residues. In DNA form, the CDR3 reads TGTGCCAGCAGCTTACTGCTAGCGGGGTACAATGAGCAGTTCTTC. Its protein product is CASSLLLAGYNEQFF. The whole variable domain, filled in from reference TRBV7-9 and TRBJ2-1, reads DTGVSQNPRHKITKRGQNVTFRCDPISEHNRLYWYRQTLGQGPEFLTYFQNEAQLEKSRLLSDRFSAERPKGSFSTLEIQRTEQGDSAMYLCASSLLLAGYNEQFFGPGTRLTVL.

This clone was picked up one time. The rearrangement links TRBV10-3 to TRBJ1-1, with D maybe TRBD1 (5 bases). The length of the CDR3 is 15 residues. CDR1 is ENHRY and CDR2 is SYGVKD in the germline V gene. V was cut by 3 bases and J by 4 bases, with 15 bases left in between. The CDR3 coding sequence is TGTGCCATCAGTGATACAGGCGGGGCATTCACTGAAGCTTTCTTT. Protein product: CAISDTGGAFTEAFF.

The V call is TRBV23-1, the J call TRBJ1-5, with TRBD1 matching 7 bases. TRBV23-1 is designated an ORF whose function remains uncertain. This CDR3 spans 13 amino acids. Trimming removed 11 bases from V and 4 bases from J; junction bases left unmatched: 8. In DNA, the CDR3 is TGCGCCTTGCGGGGACAGTCGAATCAGCCCCAGCATTTT. Translation: CALRGQSNQPQHF.

This chain links TRBV24-1 with TRBJ1-2; no reliable D call. CDR1 is KGHDR and CDR2 is SFDVKD in the germline V gene. With 5 bases removed from V and 1 base from J, the gap between germline ends came to 4 bases. The CDR3 totals 12 residues. The CDR3 DNA sequence: TGTGCCACCAGTGCGGTTAACTATGGCTACACCTTC. Its protein product is CATSAVNYGYTF.

V gene TRBV9 combines with J gene TRBJ1-1; 8 bases line up with TRBD1. CDR1 and CDR2 from the germline V gene are SGDLS and YYNGEE. Unmatched junction bases numbered 2, after V lost 0 bases and J lost 10 bases. CDR3 length: 12 amino acids. CDR3 coding DNA: TGTGCCAGCAGCGTAGAGGGGACAGGAGCTTTCTTT. The encoded protein is CASSVEGTGAFF.

A word on this clone: The sample has other DNA sequences that encode this CDR3 too. V usage is TRBV29-1 and J usage is TRBJ2-7, with 8 bases matching TRBD1. The CDR3 is 12 residues long. V shed 6 bases, J shed 3 bases, and the junction held 4 bases outside the gene matches. Germline values: CDR1 SQVTM, CDR2 ANQGSEA. The CDR3 is CSVGQGVYEQYF. The DNA of the CDR3 is TGCAGCGTCGGACAGGGAGTCTACGAGCAGTACTTC.

In DNA form, the CDR3 reads TGCGCCAGCAGCGACCCACAGGGTGGTAGCACTGAAGCTTTCTTT. Protein: CASSDPQGGSTEAFF. The chain has TRBV5-1 and TRBJ1-1; a possible D gene is TRBD1 (6 bases). The CDR3 loop spans 15 amino acids. Looked up from germline, CDR1 is SGHRS and CDR2 is YFSETQ. Trimming pared 4 bases from V and 4 bases from J, leaving 17 bases between.

The rearrangement links TRBV7-3 to TRBJ2-6; 10 bases match TRBD1. Losses at the gene ends were 2 bases for V and 1 base for J; bases not matched to a gene: 2. Germline CDR1 and CDR2: SGHTA and FQGTGA. This CDR3 has 17 residues. CDR3 nucleotide sequence: TGTGCCAGCAGCTTAGAGGGACAGGGGTCTGGGGCCAACGTCCTGACTTTC. Translating gives CASSLEGQGSGANVLTF.

This clone was found once. V is TRBV28 and J is TRBJ2-4; 11 positions match TRBD2. The CDR3 covers 14 residues. V lost 4 bases, J lost 6 bases, and 2 bases stayed unmatched. The V gene's germline CDR1 is MDHEN and CDR2 SYDVKM. CDR3 nucleotides: TGTGCCAGCAGTTCTGGGACTAGCGGAAACATTCAGTACTTC. This translates into CASSSGTSGNIQYF. Using reference TRBV28 and TRBJ2-4 for the parts outside the CDR3, the full variable domain is DVKVTQSSRYLVKRTGEKVFLECVQDMDHENMFWYRQDPGLGLRLIYFSYDVKMKEKGDIPEGYSVSREKKERFSLILESASTNQTSMYLCASSSGTSGNIQYFGAGTRLSVL.

This clone was counted a single time. The chain links TRBV10-2 to TRBJ2-1; 13 positions agree with TRBD2. Per germline, CDR1 WSHSY and CDR2 SAAADI. After removal of 6 bases from V and 9 bases from J, the junction contained 8 bases not matched to a gene. The CDR3 length is 15 residues. The CDR3 is CASRRGLAGDGEQFF. CDR3 coding DNA: TGCGCCAGCAGGAGAGGACTAGCGGGAGACGGTGAGCAGTTCTTC.

This clone was observed a handful of times. This chain connects TRBV30 to TRBJ1-2; D may be TRBD1 (5 bases). The CDR3 totals 11 residues. Trimming took off 4 bases at V and 4 bases at J, with 7 bases between the two ends. Germline values: CDR1 GTSNPN, CDR2 SVGIG (reference sequence). The CDR3 loop is CAWTDSYGYTF. The CDR3 nucleotides read TGTGCCTGGACTGACAGCTATGGCTACACCTTC.

The rearrangement uses TRBV30 and TRBJ2-5, with a possible D match to TRBD1 (8 bases). Between the trimmed V and J ends, which lost 0 bases and 8 bases, there was a span of 22 bases. This CDR3 comprises 16 residues. Germline assignment: CDR1 GTSNPN and CDR2 SVGIG (reference sequence). CDR3 DNA: TGTGCCTGGAGTGTACCCCCGGCAGGGGGCGGGGGAACCCAGTACTTC. This gives the protein CAWSVPPAGGGGTQYF.

The chain employs TRBV7-9 and TRBJ1-2; 12 nucleotides align to TRBD1. This CDR3 has 15 residues. Per the germline V gene, CDR1 is SEHNR and CDR2 is FQNEAQ (reference sequence). V shed 2 bases, J shed 7 bases, and the junction held 5 bases outside the gene matches. The CDR3 coding sequence is TGTGCCAGCAGCTTATCGGGACAGGGGGCGAGTGGCTACACCTTC. Its protein is CASSLSGQGASGYTF.

The V and J genes are TRBV5-1 and TRBJ2-1; 8 bases are a match to TRBD2. Germline CDR1 and CDR2: SGHRS and YFSETQ. There are 15 residues in the CDR3. Trimming at V came to 4 bases and at J to 2 bases, leaving 5 bases not matched to a gene. CDR3 sequence (DNA): TGCGCCAGCAGCGGAGCGGGGGTCCCCTACAATGAGCAGTTCTTC. Translation gives CASSGAGVPYNEQFF.

The chain uses TRBV11-3 and TRBJ2-1; 7 nucleotides match TRBD2. The junction had 10 bases not matched to a gene; V was cut back by 2 bases and J by 0 bases. This CDR3 is 18 amino acids long. The germline V gene encodes CDR1 SGHNT and CDR2 YENEEA. As DNA, the CDR3 is TGTGCCAGCAGCTTAAAGGCTAGCGGTTGGAGCTCCTACAATGAGCAGTTCTTC. The encoded protein is CASSLKASGWSSYNEQFF.

This clone came up a few times. The CDR3 bases are TGTGCCAGCAGCCCTGCAGGGCTGGATGAGCAGTTCTTC. This encodes CASSPAGLDEQFF. The chain is built from TRBV7-3 and TRBJ2-1; D is possibly TRBD1 (5 bases). V was trimmed by 5 bases and J by 8 bases, leaving 13 bases between them. Germline V gives CDR1 SGHTA, CDR2 FQGTGA. The CDR3 runs 13 residues.

The J gene is TRBJ2-7, the V gene TRBV2; 7 positions agree with TRBD1. This CDR3 comprises 14 residues. The germline V gene has CDR1 SNHLY and CDR2 FYNNEI. Unmatched junction bases numbered 5, after V lost 6 bases and J lost 0 bases. In nucleotides, the CDR3 is TGTGCCAGCAGGACGACAGGGATCTCCTACGAGCAGTACTTC. Amino acid sequence: CASRTTGISYEQYF. Variable domain in full (rest from reference TRBV2 and TRBJ2-7): EPEVTQTPSHQVTQMGQEVILRCVPISNHLYFYWYRQILGQKVEFLVSFYNNEISEKSEIFDDQFSVERPDGSNFTLKIRSTKLEDSAMYFCASRTTGISYEQYFGPGTRLTVT.

This chain joins TRBV6-2 or TRBV6-3 and TRBJ2-3, with 7 bases lining up with TRBD2. The length of the CDR3 is 18 residues. Per germline, CDR1 MNHEY and CDR2 SVGEGT. Trimming at V came to 5 bases and at J to 1 base, leaving 15 bases not matched to a gene. The chain's CDR3 is CASSALKSLAEGTDTQYF. In nucleotides, the CDR3 is TGTGCCAGCAGTGCACTAAAGTCTCTAGCGGAAGGCACAGATACGCAGTATTTT.

This rearrangement joins TRBV2 to TRBJ2-1; TRBD2 matches 11 bases. Trimming removed 2 bases from V and 2 bases from J; junction bases left unmatched: 5. This CDR3 region has 17 residues. The germline CDR1 and CDR2 sequences are SNHLY and FYNNEI. CDR3 DNA: TGTGCCAGCAGTGAATCGGGACTAGCGGTTACCTACAATGAGCAGTTCTTC. It codes for CASSESGLAVTYNEQFF.

This rearrangement joins TRBV11-3 to TRBJ2-3; no reliable D call. This CDR3 has 14 amino acids. Germline V gene lookup returns CDR1 SGHNT and CDR2 YENEEA. Between the trimmed V and J ends, which lost 5 bases and 2 bases, there was a span of 11 bases. CDR3 sequence (DNA): TGTGCCAGCAGCCACTATCCCACCACAGATACGCAGTATTTT. This encodes CASSHYPTTDTQYF.

The V call is TRBV19, the J call TRBJ1-5; D might be TRBD1 (5 bases). The CDR3 is 17 amino acids. Trimming stripped 3 bases from V and 4 bases from J, with 19 bases between. In germline, CDR1 is LNHDA, CDR2 SQIVND (reference sequence). DNA of the CDR3: TGTGCCAGTAGTATGTACAGGCCTAACGTCGGGAATCAGCCCCAGCATTTT. This sequence encodes CASSMYRPNVGNQPQHF.

The chain links TRBV19 to TRBJ1-2; 8 nucleotides align to TRBD1. The CDR3 totals 14 residues. The trim removed 8 bases at V and 4 bases at J, leaving 9 bases unmatched. Germline V CDR1 and CDR2: LNHDA, SQIVND (reference sequence). The DNA for the CDR3 is TGTGCCAGTGGGGGGACAGGAACACTCTATGGCTACACCTTC. It is translated as CASGGTGTLYGYTF.

This clone was observed once. The V and J genes are TRBV19 and TRBJ2-5, with 7 bases lining up with TRBD1. The V gene end was trimmed by 4 bases and the J gene end by 5 bases; junction bases not matched to a gene: 13. The CDR3 consists of 16 residues. Germline V gene data show CDR1 as LNHDA and CDR2 as SQIVND (reference sequence). In DNA form, the CDR3 reads TGTGCCAGTAGTACCGATCGACAGGGCTGGAGGGAGACCCAGTACTTC. Encoded protein: CASSTDRQGWRETQYF.

This clone occurred a few times. The rearrangement joins TRBV29-1 to TRBJ2-7, with TRBD2 matching 12 bases. Germline CDR1 reads SQVTM; CDR2 reads ANQGSEA. The ends lost 7 bases at V and 6 bases at J; junction bases unmatched: 7. There are 13 residues in the CDR3. The CDR3 nucleotides read TGCAGCGGAGAACTAGCGGGAGGCTCCGAGCAGTACTTC. Residues: CSGELAGGSEQYF.

Of note for this clone: An end of the junction differs from the germline gene, which may be a read error. This chain joins TRBV20-1 and TRBJ2-1; tentative D call: TRBD2 (5 bases). Germline V gene data show CDR1 as DFQATT and CDR2 as SNEGSKA (reference sequence). This CDR3 spans 11 amino acids. The CDR3 region has the DNA TGCAGTGCAAGAGGAGGCAATGAGCAGTTCTTC. It codes for CSARGGNEQFF.

The chain employs TRBV5-1 and TRBJ2-7; TRBD2 is a possible D gene (6 bases). V was pared by 0 bases and J by 4 bases, with 14 bases between. The CDR3 consists of 15 residues. Germline-derived CDR1 and CDR2 are SGHRS and YFSETQ. CDR3 loop: CASSLEERRAYEQYF. The CDR3 bases are TGCGCCAGCAGCTTGGAAGAGCGGAGGGCTTACGAGCAGTACTTC.

The chain links TRBV6-2 or TRBV6-3 to TRBJ2-6; no definite D call. Germline lookup yields CDR1 MNHEY and CDR2 SVGEGT. V dropped 0 bases and J dropped 2 bases, with 8 bases sitting between them. CDR3 length: 16 residues. The CDR3, as DNA: TGTGCCAGCAGTTACTCGGTGACTCCTGGGGCCAACGTCCTGACTTTC. This gives the protein CASSYSVTPGANVLTF.